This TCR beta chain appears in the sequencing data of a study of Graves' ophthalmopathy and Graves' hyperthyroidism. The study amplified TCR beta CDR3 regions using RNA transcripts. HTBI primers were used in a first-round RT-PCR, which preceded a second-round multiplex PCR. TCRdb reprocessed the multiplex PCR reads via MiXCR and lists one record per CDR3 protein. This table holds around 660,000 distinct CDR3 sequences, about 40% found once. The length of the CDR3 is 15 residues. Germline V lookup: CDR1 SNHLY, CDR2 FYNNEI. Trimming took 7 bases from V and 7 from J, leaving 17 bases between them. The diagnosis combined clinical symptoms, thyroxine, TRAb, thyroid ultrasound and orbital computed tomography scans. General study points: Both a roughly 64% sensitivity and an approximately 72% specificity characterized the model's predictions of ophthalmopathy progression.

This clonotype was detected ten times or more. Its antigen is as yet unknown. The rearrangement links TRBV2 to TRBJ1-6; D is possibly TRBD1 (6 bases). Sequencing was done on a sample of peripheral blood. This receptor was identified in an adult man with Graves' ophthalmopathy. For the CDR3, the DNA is TGTGCCAGCAATGTTAGGGGGGGAGGCAATTCACCCCTCCACTTT. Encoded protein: CASNVRGGGNSPLHF.